A single sample gave rise to the 11 T cell receptor beta chains below, sequenced in a study of T cell responses to AZD1222 COVID-19 vaccine. TCRdb's table, derived via immunoSEQ multiplex PCR, lists solely in-frame clones and lacks some. The profile covers 100,000 to 150,000 clones, with roughly 85% appearing a single time and 7.5% to 8% taken by the ten largest. Here the sequenced sample was peripheral blood, taken on day 0 of AZD1222 vaccination. The origin of the receptors is an adult in good health.

CDR3 nucleotides: TGTGCCAGCAGTGAAGCAGGGAACTACAATGAGCAGTTCTTC. Translated: CASSEAGNYNEQFF. This chain joins TRBV25-1 and TRBJ2-1; weak D call: TRBD1 (5 bases). V gave up 2 bases and J gave up 3 bases, with 8 bases separating them. Germline CDR1 and CDR2: MGHDK and SYGVNS. The CDR3 spans 14 residues.

The V and J genes are TRBV19 and TRBJ1-2, with 10 bases identical to TRBD1. The CDR3 loop spans 15 amino acids. J lost 5 bases, V lost 4 bases, and 7 bases had no gene match. CDR1 and CDR2 (germline): LNHDA, SQIVND (reference sequence). CDR3 region: CASSSGTGVQYGYTF. CDR3 nucleotide sequence: TGTGCCAGTAGTAGCGGGACAGGGGTTCAGTATGGCTACACCTTC.

The chain is built from TRBV30 and TRBJ2-2; D remains unclear. This CDR3 is built from 12 residues. Germline lookup yields CDR1 GTSNPN and CDR2 SVGIG (reference sequence). The ends were cut back, 1 base at V and 8 bases at J, with 8 bases in the middle. The CDR3 is CAWSGPVGELFF. CDR3 nucleotide sequence: TGTGCCTGGAGTGGCCCCGTTGGGGAGCTGTTTTTT.

V and J are TRBV28 and TRBJ2-5; D remains unclear. Germline values: CDR1 MDHEN, CDR2 SYDVKM. Trimming took 3 bases from V and 3 from J, leaving 2 bases between them. The CDR3 contains 11 residues. CDR3: CASSLEETQYF. The CDR3 DNA follows: TGTGCCAGCAGTTTGGAAGAGACCCAGTACTTC.

The chain links TRBV7-9 to TRBJ2-2; D gene uncertain. Germline V gene lookup returns CDR1 SEHNR and CDR2 FQNEAQ (reference sequence). The CDR3 covers 14 residues. Trimming took off 0 bases at V and 0 bases at J, with 2 bases between the two ends. The DNA for the CDR3 is TGTGCCAGCAGCTTAGCTGCGAACACCGGGGAGCTGTTTTTT. Protein product: CASSLAANTGELFF.

The rearrangement joins TRBV9 to TRBJ2-5; D is undetermined. The CDR3 spans 12 residues. Trimming took off 4 bases at V and 5 bases at J, with 9 bases between the two ends. The V gene's germline CDR1 is SGDLS and CDR2 YYNGEE. The CDR3 DNA reads TGTGCCAGCAGCCCTCAAGAGGAGACCCAGTACTTC. Its translation is CASSPQEETQYF.

The chain is built from TRBV9 and TRBJ2-7; tentatively, D is TRBD2 (6 bases). CDR1 is SGDLS and CDR2 is YYNGEE in the germline V gene. V was pared by 0 bases and J by 3 bases, with 13 bases between. This CDR3 spans 15 amino acids. The CDR3 reads CASSVAGGTYYEQYF. The CDR3 bases are TGTGCCAGCAGCGTAGCTGGGGGGACCTACTACGAGCAGTACTTC.

V usage is TRBV10-2 and J usage is TRBJ1-1; TRBD1 is a possible D gene (6 bases). V was clipped by 9 bases and J by 0 bases, with 14 bases between them. There are 14 residues in the CDR3. The germline V gene encodes CDR1 WSHSY and CDR2 SAAADI. The CDR3 DNA follows: TGCGCCAGTGGGGGGCCAGGGCTGAACACTGAAGCTTTCTTT. As protein: CASGGPGLNTEAFF.

This chain uses TRBV6-2 or TRBV6-3 with TRBJ2-7, with D tentatively TRBD1 (5 bases). The CDR3 covers 16 residues. Per germline, CDR1 MNHEY and CDR2 SVGEGT. V dropped 0 bases and J dropped 6 bases, with 18 bases sitting between them. CDR3 in DNA: TGTGCCAGCAGTTACTCTAGGACATTATGGTCCATCGAGCAGTACTTC. Its protein is CASSYSRTLWSIEQYF.

The chain employs TRBV12-5 and TRBJ1-4, with 9 bases aligning to TRBD1. Trimming removed 5 bases from V and 8 bases from J; junction bases left unmatched: 21. Germline V gene sequence: CDR1 LGHNT, CDR2 FRNRAP. The CDR3 contains 19 residues. CDR3 sequence reads: CASGPIHPRPGQGGEKLFF. CDR3 DNA sequence: TGTGCTAGTGGTCCCATCCATCCCCGCCCGGGACAGGGCGGAGAAAAACTGTTTTTT.

This clone occurred a few times. The CDR3 region has the DNA TGCAGCGATCGATCAGGGCATGGCTACACCTTC. Protein: CSDRSGHGYTF. This chain connects TRBV29-1 to TRBJ1-2; the D gene is possibly TRBD1 (5 bases). Between the trimmed V and J ends, which lost 7 bases and 6 bases, there was a span of 12 bases. The length of the CDR3 is 11 residues. Germline V gene lookup returns CDR1 SQVTM and CDR2 ANQGSEA.